This entry is about one T cell receptor beta chain. These data originate in a study of blood T cell repertoires in COVID-19. Study information: Sample material is recorded as cDNA or gDNA derived from T cells, B-cell-depleted T cells, or PBMCs.

As handled by the study authors: Estimated nucleated cell counts came from reference gene primer amplification. Sequencing used immunoSEQ multiplex PCR; TCRdb keeps in-frame clones, though not all of them. That table is the source of V, J and clone size, and D and trimming were worked out from the DNA. The sample has some 200,000 clones, 85% to 95% seen once. CDR1 and CDR2 from the germline V gene are SEHNR and FQNEAQ (reference sequence). The CDR3 has 16 amino acids. The ends were cut back, 7 bases at V and 0 bases at J, with 18 bases in the middle. The rearrangement joins TRBV7-9 to TRBJ1-1, with D perhaps matching TRBD1 (6 bases). The receptor was isolated from a man aged 25-45 years with COVID-19, enrolled during active disease. The sample comprised peripheral blood. The CDR3 loop reads CASTLGQIFMNTEAFF. CDR3 nucleotide sequence: TGTGCCAGCACCCTAGGACAGATATTTATGAACACTGAAGCTTTCTTT. Using reference TRBV7-9 and TRBJ1-1 for the parts outside the CDR3, the full variable domain is DTGVSQNPRHKITKRGQNVTFRCDPISEHNRLYWYRQTLGQGPEFLTYFQNEAQLEKSRLLSDRFSAERPKGSFSTLEIQRTEQGDSAMYLCASTLGQIFMNTEAFFGQGTRLTVV.